Presented here are 18 T cell receptor beta chains from one specimen sequenced in a study of shared clonotypes between healthy human individuals. Profiled with immunoSEQ multiplex PCR; TCRdb holds only in-frame clones, not every one. The sample contains more than 2 million clones, roughly 94% of which appear only once. Material for sequencing was naive CD4+ T cells sorted from blood. Subset given: CD45RA+ positively selected. These receptors were taken from a young man in good health.

For the CDR3, the DNA is TGCGCCAGCAGCTTGGCAGTTGGGCTAGCGGGAGGATATGAGCAGTTCTTC. Translation: CASSLAVGLAGGYEQFF. The chain couples TRBV5-1 to TRBJ2-1; 11 bases fit TRBD2. The junction had 10 bases not matched to a gene; V was cut back by 0 bases and J by 8 bases. CDR1 SGHRS and CDR2 YFSETQ come from the germline V gene. CDR3 length: 17 amino acids.

A note on this clone: Other nucleotide sequences from this sample produce the same CDR3. The CDR3 loop is CASSPPGGYNEQFF. CDR3 nucleotides: TGTGCCAGCTCACCACCGGGCGGTTACAATGAGCAGTTCTTC. V is TRBV18 and J is TRBJ2-1; D unclear. Between the trimmed V and J ends, which lost 0 bases and 4 bases, there was a span of 7 bases. The germline V gene has CDR1 KGHSH and CDR2 LQKENI. The CDR3 length is 14 residues. The variable domain in full, with the rest retrieved from reference TRBV18 and TRBJ2-1, is NAGVMQNPRHLVRRRGQEARLRCSPMKGHSHVYWYRQLPEEGLKFMVYLQKENIIDESGMPKERFSAEFPKEGPSILRIQQVVRGDSAAYFCASSPPGGYNEQFFGPGTRLTVL.

The chain combines TRBV6-1 with TRBJ2-7; a weak D match, TRBD2 (5 bases). The CDR3 has 15 amino acids. V was shortened by 2 bases and J by 0 bases, with 11 bases between the two germline ends. Germline loops: CDR1 MNHNS, CDR2 SASEGT. CDR3 coding DNA: TGTGCCAGCAGTGAAACGGGGTTCGACTCCTACGAGCAGTACTTC. It encodes CASSETGFDSYEQYF.

The CDR3 reads CASSERQGNEQFF. DNA of the CDR3: TGTGCCAGCAGTGAAAGGCAAGGCAATGAGCAGTTCTTC. This sequence joins TRBV2 and TRBJ2-1; no reliable D call. Germline assignment: CDR1 SNHLY and CDR2 FYNNEI. Between the trimmed V and J ends, which lost 2 bases and 6 bases, there was a span of 8 bases. The CDR3 spans 13 residues.

J is TRBJ2-7 and V is TRBV5-1, with TRBD2 matching over 13 bases. Germline assignment: CDR1 SGHRS and CDR2 YFSETQ. V lost 4 bases and J lost 6; bases outside the gene matches: 4. The CDR3 has 14 amino acids. CDR3 coding DNA: TGCGCCAGCAGCGACGGGACTAGCGGGACCGAGCAGTACTTC. Translation gives CASSDGTSGTEQYF.

This chain joins TRBV5-1 and TRBJ1-3; a possible D gene is TRBD1 (5 bases). CDR1 is SGHRS, CDR2 YFSETQ, per germline. Trimming left V 4 bases short and J 1 base short, with 12 bases between. The CDR3 covers 15 residues. The CDR3 protein is CASSIPTVSGNTIYF. CDR3 coding DNA: TGCGCCAGCAGCATACCGACAGTTTCTGGAAACACCATATATTTT.

V gene TRBV7-2 combines with J gene TRBJ1-2; 9 bases are shared with TRBD1. This CDR3 comprises 15 residues. Germline CDR1 is SGHTA and CDR2 is FQGNSA. J gave up 4 bases and V 3 bases, and 6 bases lay outside the gene matches. CDR3 coding DNA: TGTGCCAGCAGCTTTCACAGGGGGCCAGGCTATGGCTACACCTTC. Residues: CASSFHRGPGYGYTF.

A remark on this clone: It may be a read error: a sequence one base away is much more abundant. This specimen includes other DNA sequences encoding the same CDR3. CDR3: CASSLGRNEKLFF. Written as DNA, the CDR3 is TGTGCCAGCAGTTTAGGGCGTAATGAAAAACTGTTTTTT. The chain uses TRBV7-9 and TRBJ1-4; D unresolved. This CDR3 region has 13 residues. Germline loops: CDR1 SEHNR, CDR2 FQNEAQ (reference sequence).

This chain links TRBV6-6 with TRBJ2-1; D gene unclear. This CDR3 has 16 residues. The ends were cut back, 3 bases at V and 0 bases at J, with 12 bases in the middle. Germline V lookup: CDR1 MNHNY, CDR2 SVGAGI (reference sequence). The CDR3 reads CASSYSYPSSYNEQFF. The CDR3 DNA reads as TGTGCCAGCAGTTATTCGTACCCCAGCTCCTACAATGAGCAGTTCTTC.

The chain uses TRBV7-9 and TRBJ1-1, with D possibly matching TRBD1 (5 bases). This CDR3 has 12 residues. Germline V gene lookup returns CDR1 SEHNR and CDR2 FQNEAQ (reference sequence). The V end was cut by 6 bases, the J end by 2 bases, with 7 bases between. CDR3 in amino acids: CASRGGNTEAFF. CDR3 nucleotides: TGTGCCAGCAGGGGGGGAAACACTGAAGCTTTCTTT.

The chain recombines TRBV28 with TRBJ1-2; TRBD1 agrees at 7 bases. This CDR3 spans 13 amino acids. Germline CDR1 and CDR2: MDHEN and SYDVKM. V lost 5 bases to trimming and J lost 5 bases; unmatched junction nucleotides: 5. The CDR3 bases are TGTGCCAGCAGTGAACAGGGGCCTTATGGCTACACCTTC. Translated: CASSEQGPYGYTF.

The chain has TRBV19 and TRBJ1-4, with unresolved D. With 7 bases removed from V and 7 bases from J, the gap between germline ends came to 10 bases. The CDR3 length is 12 residues. CDR1 is LNHDA and CDR2 is SQIVND in the germline V gene (reference sequence). CDR3 sequence (DNA): TGTGCCAGTAAAATGGAAGGTGAAAAACTGTTTTTT. It specifies CASKMEGEKLFF.

V is TRBV2 and J is TRBJ2-3; 7 bases are a match to TRBD1. The CDR3 is made up of 14 amino acids. The junction had 6 bases not matched to a gene; V was cut back by 6 bases and J by 3 bases. Germline CDR1 reads SNHLY; CDR2 reads FYNNEI. Written as DNA, the CDR3 is TGTGCCAGCAGGCCTACAGGGGCGACAGATACGCAGTATTTT. Encoded protein: CASRPTGATDTQYF.

V is TRBV5-1 and J is TRBJ2-7; possible D gene TRBD1, 6 bases. The CDR3 spans 19 residues. The germline gives CDR1 SGHRS, CDR2 YFSETQ. Trimming stripped 3 bases from V and 2 bases from J, with 27 bases between. The CDR3 DNA reads TGCGCCAGCAGCTCCCTTGGTTTGGGGGCCAAGGGACCTACCTACGAGCAGTACTTC. Translating gives CASSSLGLGAKGPTYEQYF.

The rearrangement joins TRBV7-2 to TRBJ2-3, with TRBD1 as a possible D gene (6 bases). The CDR3 length is 16 residues. With 6 bases removed from V and 1 base from J, the gap between germline ends came to 17 bases. Germline values: CDR1 SGHTA, CDR2 FQGNSA. The CDR3 DNA reads as TGTGCCAGCAGGCCATCCCTGGACAGCCGCACAGATACGCAGTATTTT. Its protein is CASRPSLDSRTDTQYF.

The V gene is TRBV13, the J gene TRBJ1-2; D is possibly TRBD1 (5 bases). CDR1 is PRHDT and CDR2 is FYEKMQ in the germline V gene (reference sequence). V lost 0 bases to trimming and J lost 2 bases, with 13 bases between them. The CDR3 totals 16 residues. CDR3: CASSLGLNKGNYGYTF. CDR3 nucleotides: TGTGCCAGCAGCTTAGGCCTAAATAAGGGGAACTATGGCTACACCTTC.

This CDR3 reads CASSLRGGPYEQYF. CDR3 nucleotide sequence: TGTGCCAGTAGTCTCAGGGGGGGACCCTACGAGCAGTACTTC. V and J are TRBV19 and TRBJ2-7; D tentatively reads TRBD1 or TRBD2 (7 bases each). V lost 5 bases and J lost 2, with 13 bases in between. The germline CDR1 and CDR2 sequences are LNHDA and SQIVND (reference sequence). This CDR3 has 14 amino acids.

The rearrangement joins TRBV29-1 to TRBJ1-1; no definite D call. Germline values: CDR1 SQVTM, CDR2 ANQGSEA. This CDR3 contains 12 residues. With 3 bases removed from V and 5 bases from J, the gap between germline ends came to 10 bases. CDR3 bases: TGCAGCGTTGACTGGATCGAGACTGAAGCTTTCTTT. This translates into CSVDWIETEAFF.